These T cell receptor beta chains were read from a single sample in a study of CD8 T cells in ankylosing spondylitis. One entry per CDR3 protein results from TCRdb running MiXCR on the 5' RACE reads. The sample lists around 88,000 distinct CDR3 sequences, roughly 10% occurring once. Sequencing input: blood, either unsorted or a sorted T cell fraction (not recorded which). Source of these receptors: a male donor with ankylosing spondylitis or in good health (not recorded which). Both conserved end residues are part of each CDR3.

v_gene	j_gene	CDR3aa
TRBV7-2	TRBJ2-3	CASSSSSGGVPDTQYF
TRBV12-3/TRBV12-4	TRBJ2-3	CASRLGPEDTQYF
TRBV6-4	TRBJ2-1	CASSEELAYNEQFF
TRBV24-1	TRBJ2-7	CATSGRASYEQYF
TRBV11-2	TRBJ2-2	CASSSEIFITGELFF
TRBV7-2	TRBJ1-1	CASSPSGGNTEAFF
TRBV20-1	TRBJ2-5	CSVLGTSSGETQYF
TRBV19	TRBJ2-3	CASSIEGPTDTQYF
TRBV7-2	TRBJ2-1	CASTRPYNEQFF
TRBV2	TRBJ2-3	CASSLVLLAGGSTDTQYF
TRBV18	TRBJ2-3	CASSPLGGGRDTQYF
TRBV3-1	TRBJ1-2	CASSQGAQAAGYTF
TRBV7-6	TRBJ2-7	CASSLLGRQRYEQYF
TRBV12-3/TRBV12-4	TRBJ2-4	CASSLRTGLGMELVKNIQYF
TRBV5-1	TRBJ1-5	CASSLVAGSNQPQHF
TRBV12-3/TRBV12-4	TRBJ2-6	CASSYSGANVLTF
TRBV12-3/TRBV12-4	TRBJ1-1	CASSPDRSRKAFF
TRBV9	TRBJ2-5	CASSVGDSGGFYQETQYF
TRBV5-1	TRBJ2-7	CASSSRIGTEQYF
TRBV10-3	TRBJ2-5	CAISGTGNQVGETQYF
TRBV7-2	TRBJ1-2	CASSLSVGGPYGYTF
TRBV12-3/TRBV12-4	TRBJ2-3	CASSRGPGGANTDTQYF
TRBV28	TRBJ2-1	CASSLRLFNEQFF
TRBV7-3	TRBJ2-7	CASSLSSGGPYEQYF
TRBV7-9	TRBJ2-3	CASSPGTPLSQYF
TRBV29-1	TRBJ2-1	CSGETGASYNEQFF
TRBV12-3/TRBV12-4	TRBJ1-5	CASTRRQGDQPQHF
TRBV13	TRBJ2-1	CASSPTAGGYNEQFF
TRBV7-2	TRBJ2-3	CASSTGTLVDTQYF
TRBV5-1	TRBJ1-1	CASSWGRGNTEAFF
TRBV29-1	TRBJ1-2	CSVEGSYGYTF
TRBV5-1	TRBJ2-7	CASSVTHGREQYF
TRBV5-5	TRBJ1-1	CASSLGTSNTEAFF
TRBV2	TRBJ2-7	CASSLTGTGLGEQYF
TRBV18	TRBJ1-2	CASSRQENYGYTF
TRBV12-3/TRBV12-4	TRBJ2-5	CASSLGITETQYF
TRBV4-2	TRBJ2-2	CASSPPSGGPDTGELFF
TRBV5-8	TRBJ2-1	CASSSMDRGGNEQFF
TRBV12-3/TRBV12-4	TRBJ2-2	CASKARGAPNTGELFF
TRBV2	TRBJ2-7	CASRRTTGTVSYEQYF
TRBV3-1	TRBJ2-1	CASSQDPAYRPYNEQFF